This T cell receptor beta chain was sequenced in a study of blood T cell repertoires in COVID-19. On the study more broadly: PBMCs, B-cell-depleted T cells, or T cells were the source of the cDNA or gDNA that made up the material.

Per the original methods: By means of reference gene primer amplification, nucleated cell counts were estimated. Method: immunoSEQ multiplex PCR; TCRdb's copy keeps in-frame clones and lacks some. V and J calls and clone size follow that table, whereas D and trimming were derived from the DNA. The sample includes about 68,000 clones, over 75% seen only once; the top ten take about 2.9%. Unmatched junction bases numbered 3, after V lost 5 bases and J lost 3 bases. The CDR3 runs to 14 residues. Germline V gives CDR1 MNHEY, CDR2 SVGEGT. This sequence originates from a man in his fifties with acute or convalescent COVID-19. Source material: peripheral blood. The V gene is TRBV6-2 or TRBV6-3, the J gene TRBJ1-5; 8 positions agree with TRBD1. The DNA for the CDR3 is TGTGCCAGCAGTAGACAGGGGAACAATCAGCCCCAGCATTTT. Translation gives CASSRQGNNQPQHF.